These T cell receptor beta chains were read from a single sample in a study of cytomegalovirus exposure and HLA in healthy donors. The data were produced by immunoSEQ multiplex PCR, yet TCRdb's version contains in-frame clones alone and is incomplete. Of approximately 140,000 clones in the sample, about 79% were seen once. The sample was PBMCs. These TCRs come from a man in his fifties in good health and CMV-seronegative. The CDR3 runs from the conserved cysteine through the conserved F or W. The D gene is left open where the match is weak. Clone size is not always given. Where it is, it says once, few, many or a class for expanded clones.

j_gene	d_gene	abundance	v_gene	CDR3aa	CDR3nt
TRBJ2-5	TRBD2	once	TRBV2	CASSERRGGGAKETQYF	TGTGCCAGCAGTGAACGCAGGGGCGGGGGGGCTAAAGAGACCCAGTACTTC
TRBJ1-5	TRBD1	NA	TRBV4-3	CASSPSSPFTGEQQPQHF	TGCGCCAGCAGCCCCAGCTCTCCCTTCACAGGGGAGCAGCAGCCCCAGCATTTT
TRBJ2-7	NA	NA	TRBV9	CASSANPQGEQYF	TGTGCCAGCAGCGCAAACCCCCAGGGGGAGCAGTACTTC
TRBJ2-3	NA	NA	TRBV6-1	CASSDTSGATDTQYF	TGTGCCAGCAGTGATACGTCAGGGGCGACAGATACGCAGTATTTT
TRBJ2-1	TRBD2	NA	TRBV5-1	CASSAAGGTYNEQFF	TGCGCCAGCAGCGCTGCGGGGGGGACCTACAATGAGCAGTTCTTC
TRBJ1-2	TRBD1	NA	TRBV5-4	CASSTGQGWDYGYTF	TGTGCCAGCAGCACGGGACAGGGTTGGGACTATGGCTACACCTTC
TRBJ2-5	NA	NA	TRBV7-9	CASSPSQETQYF	TGTGCCAGCAGCCCCTCTCAAGAGACCCAGTACTTC
TRBJ2-5	TRBD1	NA	TRBV7-9	CASSLGTGSKETQYF	TGTGCCAGCAGCTTGGGGACAGGGAGTAAAGAGACCCAGTACTTC
TRBJ2-7	NA	NA	TRBV7-2	CASSLTYEQYF	TGTGCCAGCAGCCTAACCTACGAGCAGTACTTC
TRBJ2-7	TRBD1	NA	TRBV5-1	CASSLGDRSREQYF	TGCGCCAGCAGCTTGGGGGACAGGTCTCGCGAGCAGTACTTC
TRBJ2-5	NA	NA	TRBV5-6	CASSSYEAQYF	TGTGCCAGCAGCAGCTACGAGGCCCAGTACTTC
TRBJ2-1	NA	NA	TRBV27	CASSLGPATWRFF	TGTGCCAGCAGTTTGGGGCCCGCCACCTGGCGGTTCTTC
TRBJ1-4	TRBD1	once	TRBV19	CASSWGQGDEKLFF	TGTGCCAGTAGCTGGGGACAGGGGGATGAAAAACTGTTTTTT
TRBJ2-7	NA	NA	TRBV5-1	CASRRSVGVGSEQYF	TGCGCCAGCAGGCGTAGCGTGGGCGTTGGGTCCGAGCAGTACTTC
TRBJ2-7	NA	NA	TRBV27	CATRMTVGHEQYF	TGTGCCACCCGAATGACAGTTGGGCACGAGCAGTACTTC
TRBJ1-1	NA	NA	TRBV2	CASSGAGLAFF	TGTGCCAGCAGTGGGGCAGGGTTGGCTTTCTTT
TRBJ1-1	NA	NA	TRBV19	CASSRQGNTEAFF	TGTGCCAGTAGTAGGCAGGGGAACACTGAAGCTTTCTTT
TRBJ2-3	NA	NA	TRBV7-8	CASSLRGTTQYF	TGTGCCAGCAGCTTAAGGGGGACTACGCAGTATTTT
TRBJ1-5	NA	NA	TRBV7-9	CASSGGYNQPQHF	TGTGCCAGCAGTGGGGGCTACAATCAGCCCCAGCATTTT
TRBJ1-1	TRBD1	once	TRBV6-5	CATTTGGGTEAFF	TGTGCCACAACTACAGGGGGGGGCACTGAAGCTTTCTTT
TRBJ1-5	NA	NA	TRBV7-2	CASSRGLNQPQHF	TGTGCCAGCAGCCGGGGTCTGAATCAGCCCCAGCATTTT
TRBJ1-1	NA	once	TRBV7-8	CASSFNRNTEAFF	TGTGCCAGCAGCTTTAACAGGAACACTGAAGCTTTCTTT
TRBJ1-2	TRBD1	once	TRBV7-9	CASSLPRTGDYGYTF	TGTGCCAGCAGCCTACCCCGGACAGGGGACTATGGCTACACCTTC
TRBJ2-5	TRBD1	NA	TRBV5-1	CASSPFRTGVQETQYF	TGCGCCAGCAGCCCATTCAGGACAGGGGTCCAAGAGACCCAGTACTTC
TRBJ1-1	TRBD1	NA	TRBV5-6	CASSQGQTLMNTEAFF	TGTGCCAGCAGCCAGGGACAGACACTAATGAACACTGAAGCTTTCTTT
TRBJ2-7	TRBD1	once	TRBV6-5	CASSGQGTNEQYF	TGTGCCAGCAGCGGACAGGGGACCAACGAGCAGTACTTC
TRBJ2-5	TRBD2	NA	TRBV5-4	CASSLSTSGAETQYF	TGTGCCAGCAGCTTGTCTACTAGCGGGGCGGAGACCCAGTACTTC
TRBJ1-5	NA	NA	TRBV2	CASSQRFYQPQHF	TGTGCCAGCAGCCAGAGGTTCTATCAGCCCCAGCATTTT
TRBJ1-2	NA	NA	TRBV29-1	CSVFGQDSDGYTF	TGCAGCGTTTTCGGACAAGACTCTGATGGCTACACCTTC
TRBJ2-7	NA	few	TRBV2	CASSGDTYEQYF	TGTGCCAGCAGTGGGGACACCTACGAGCAGTACTTC
TRBJ2-5	TRBD2	once	TRBV5-1	CASSLLTSGAGETQYF	TGCGCCAGCAGCTTGCTAACTAGCGGGGCCGGGGAGACCCAGTACTTC
TRBJ2-1	TRBD2	NA	TRBV9	CASSVGRGGYNEQFF	TGTGCCAGCAGCGTAGGGCGGGGGGGTTACAATGAGCAGTTCTTC
TRBJ1-6	TRBD1	NA	TRBV19	CASSTTTGVNSPLHF	TGTGCCAGTAGTACCACGACAGGGGTTAATTCACCCCTCCACTTT
TRBJ2-5	NA	NA	TRBV2	CASTSSGAETQYF	TGTGCCAGCACCTCTTCAGGGGCCGAGACCCAGTACTTC
TRBJ2-1	NA	NA	TRBV6-5	CASSSSWESYNEQFF	TGTGCCAGCAGTTCAAGCTGGGAGTCCTACAATGAGCAGTTCTTC
TRBJ2-7	NA	NA	TRBV27	CASKSSTAYEQYF	TGTGCCAGCAAATCATCGACAGCCTACGAGCAGTACTTC
TRBJ2-7	NA	many	TRBV6-1	CASSEDGQSGQYF	TGTGCCAGCAGTGAAGATGGGCAATCCGGGCAGTACTTC
TRBJ1-5	NA	NA	TRBV30	CAWSVGPNQPQHF	TGTGCCTGGAGTGTGGGCCCCAATCAGCCCCAGCATTTT
TRBJ2-5	TRBD1	NA	TRBV7-3	CASSSIGQGGETQYF	TGTGCCAGCAGCTCCATTGGACAGGGTGGAGAGACCCAGTACTTC
TRBJ1-6	NA	NA	TRBV30	CAWSLTVNSPLHF	TGTGCCTGGAGTCTGACAGTCAATTCCCCCCTCCACTTT
TRBJ1-6	TRBD1	NA	TRBV5-1	CASSWDRALGIYNSPLHF	TGCGCCAGCAGCTGGGACAGGGCCCTTGGTATATATAATTCACCCCTCCACTTT
TRBJ2-1	TRBD1	NA	TRBV6-5	CASSLDRGDYNEQFF	TGTGCCAGCAGTCTGGACAGGGGAGATTACAATGAGCAGTTCTTC
TRBJ2-7	NA	few	TRBV2	CASSRGDEQYF	TGTGCCAGCAGCAGGGGAGACGAGCAGTACTTC
TRBJ2-5	NA	NA	TRBV7-9	CASSSRGEETQYF	TGTGCCAGCAGTTCCAGGGGTGAAGAGACCCAGTACTTC
TRBJ2-1	TRBD1	NA	TRBV13	CASSLRQGNNEQFF	TGTGCCAGCAGCTTACGACAGGGTAACAATGAGCAGTTCTTC
TRBJ2-1	TRBD1	NA	TRBV29-1	CSVWGTETEQFF	TGCAGCGTTTGGGGGACAGAAACTGAGCAGTTCTTC
TRBJ1-4	NA	NA	TRBV19	CASSAWFQTSIATNEKLFF	TGTGCCAGTAGTGCATGGTTTCAGACAAGCATCGCAACTAATGAAAAACTGTTTTTT
TRBJ2-7	TRBD2	NA	TRBV7-9	CASSPRTSSPEEQYF	TGTGCCAGCAGCCCAAGGACTAGCTCCCCCGAGGAGCAGTACTTC
TRBJ1-2	TRBD1	NA	TRBV18	CASSSDRDPYGYTF	TGTGCCAGCTCATCGGACAGGGATCCTTATGGCTACACCTTC
TRBJ1-2	NA	NA	TRBV5-1	CASSPGNLNGYTF	TGCGCCAGCAGCCCGGGGAATCTTAATGGCTACACCTTC
TRBJ1-6	NA	NA	TRBV6-5	CASSYSFGRGDSPLHF	TGTGCCAGCAGTTACTCGTTCGGCAGGGGAGATTCACCCCTCCACTTT